The 10 T cell receptor beta chains listed next were all sequenced from one sample in a study of blood T cell repertoires in COVID-19 (dated by TCRdb to the early 2020s). The receptor library was made with the immunoSEQ multiplex PCR assay. TCRdb provides this immuneACCESS table in a form limited to in-frame rearrangements. Some clones are lacking; in checked studies, under half of them reflect an unresolved V gene, and why the rest are absent is not known. The sample profile shows approximately 190,000 clones; under 90% of them were found once. Of the sample, around an eighth is held by the ten largest clones. The sample consisted of peripheral blood. These receptors all stem from a man aged 25-45 years with active or convalescent COVID-19.

CDR3 in amino acids: CAGGQGVSYNEQFF. CDR3 sequence (DNA): TGTGCCGGGGGACAGGGGGTCTCCTACAATGAGCAGTTCTTC. The chain links TRBV2 to TRBJ2-1; 11 bases map to TRBD1. The CDR3 consists of 14 residues. The germline V gene encodes CDR1 SNHLY and CDR2 FYNNEI. V was clipped by 11 bases and J by 0 bases; unmatched bases: 3.

The CDR3 region is CASSYSIQVSYYTF. In DNA, the CDR3 is TGTGCCAGCAGTTACTCGATACAGGTGTCCTACTACACCTTC. This chain connects TRBV6-5 to TRBJ1-2; maybe TRBD1 (5 bases). Per germline, CDR1 MNHEY and CDR2 SVGAGI. V was cut by 0 bases and J by 10 bases, with 15 bases left in between. The CDR3 is 14 residues long.

The chain has TRBV6-2 or TRBV6-3 and TRBJ2-7; 8 positions agree with TRBD1. The germline V gene encodes CDR1 MNHEY and CDR2 SVGEGT. Trimming cost V 6 bases and J 5 bases; bases outside gene matches: 6. The CDR3 contains 13 residues. This CDR3 is CASSGQGTHEQYF. The CDR3, as DNA: TGTGCCAGCAGCGGACAGGGCACCCACGAGCAGTACTTC.

The V and J genes are TRBV30 and TRBJ1-1, with D possibly matching TRBD1 (5 bases). V was clipped by 2 bases and J by 2 bases, with 9 bases between them. This CDR3 spans 13 amino acids. Germline V gene data show CDR1 as GTSNPN and CDR2 as SVGIG (reference sequence). CDR3 bases: TGTGCCTGGAGTTTTCAGGGAAACACTGAAGCTTTCTTT. Its protein product is CAWSFQGNTEAFF.

This chain uses TRBV9 with TRBJ1-1; D is uncertain. V was trimmed by 3 bases and J by 4 bases, leaving 10 bases between them. Germline CDR1 reads SGDLS; CDR2 reads YYNGEE. CDR3 size: 13 residues. CDR3 DNA: TGTGCCAGCAGCGGTCGGGTGGCCACTGAAGCTTTCTTT. Translating gives CASSGRVATEAFF. Full variable domain (remainder filled in from reference TRBV9 and TRBJ1-1): DSGVTQTPKHLITATGQRVTLRCSPRSGDLSVYWYQQSLDQGLQFLIQYYNGEERAKGNILERFSAQQFPDLHSELNLSSLELGDSALYFCASSGRVATEAFFGQGTRLTVV.

CDR3 amino acids: CASSLVADIIYEQFF. DNA for the CDR3: TGTGCCAGCAGCTTAGTGGCGGACATAATCTATGAGCAGTTCTTC. This chain uses TRBV11-2 with TRBJ2-1; tentative D call: TRBD1 (5 bases). The CDR3 extends over 15 amino acids. Trimming removed 1 base at V and 8 bases at J, with 15 bases between. Germline loops: CDR1 SGHAT, CDR2 FQNNGV.

The rearrangement joins TRBV5-6 to TRBJ1-2; D is unclear. The germline V gene has CDR1 SGHDT and CDR2 YYEEEE. V was shortened by 4 bases and J by 5 bases, with 12 bases between the two germline ends. The CDR3 runs 13 residues. The chain's CDR3 is CASSPGLAYGYTF. DNA for the CDR3: TGTGCCAGCAGCCCGGGGTTGGCTTATGGCTACACCTTC.

The J gene is TRBJ1-5, the V gene TRBV6-2 or TRBV6-3; maybe TRBD1 (6 bases). The CDR3 extends over 15 amino acids. The V gene lost 5 bases and the J gene lost 0 bases, with 11 bases spanning the gap. Per germline, CDR1 MNHEY and CDR2 SVGEGT. The CDR3 DNA reads as TGTGCCAGCAGTCTGTGGACAGATAGCAATCAGCCCCAGCATTTT. It specifies CASSLWTDSNQPQHF.

This chain uses TRBV9 with TRBJ1-1; D perhaps matches TRBD1 (5 bases). The germline gives CDR1 SGDLS, CDR2 YYNGEE. The CDR3 loop spans 14 amino acids. The ends were cut back, 2 bases at V and 4 bases at J, with 12 bases in the middle. The CDR3 sequence: CASSVTLTGTEAFF. The CDR3 nucleotides are TGTGCCAGCAGCGTGACACTTACAGGCACTGAAGCTTTCTTT.

The CDR3 is CAWRVRVADTQYF. Here the CDR3 DNA reads TGTGCCTGGAGGGTCAGGGTTGCAGATACGCAGTATTTT. The chain combines TRBV30 with TRBJ2-3; a possible D gene is TRBD1 (5 bases). The V and J ends lost 3 bases and 4 bases respectively, with 11 bases between them. Germline V gene data show CDR1 as GTSNPN and CDR2 as SVGIG (reference sequence). The CDR3 has 13 residues.